This T cell receptor beta chain stems from a study of blood T cell repertoires in COVID-19. Germline V gene sequence: CDR1 LGHNA, CDR2 YNFKEQ. V gave up 2 bases and J gave up 6 bases, with 17 bases separating them. The CDR3 contains 16 residues. This clone was seen only a few times. Only in-frame clones appear in the TCRdb table, and some are missing; sequencing was by immunoSEQ multiplex PCR. The repertoire includes 140,000 to 150,000 clones, approximately 80% of them detected once, and approximately 45% sits in the top ten. The chain combines TRBV4-2 with TRBJ1-3; TRBD1 is a possible D gene (5 bases). The receptor comes from a human donor in a cohort sampled during active COVID-19. The sequenced sample was peripheral blood. The DNA for the CDR3 is TGTGCCAGCAGCCAAATAATAGACAGTGAAACAAACACCATATATTTT. Amino acids: CASSQIIDSETNTIYF.